These 4 T cell receptor beta chains were all obtained from the same sample, sequenced in a study of radiation and T cells in renal cell carcinoma. Regarding time point: blood 2 weeks post-SBRT. Treatment noted: 15 Gy SBRT to primary tumor, nephrectomy 4 weeks later. The protocol was immunoSEQ multiplex PCR, while the TCRdb copy is restricted to in-frame clones and leaves out a portion. The sample lists about 130,000 clones; 75% to 90% were seen once. This specimen consisted of blood, obtained from a patient whose treatment included radiotherapy and nephrectomy. These receptor sequences come from a woman in her sixties with renal cell carcinoma.

The chain is built from TRBV5-6 and TRBJ2-7; 7 nucleotides match TRBD2. The ends lost 4 bases at V and 4 bases at J; junction bases unmatched: 2. This CDR3 spans 12 amino acids. Germline lookup yields CDR1 SGHDT and CDR2 YYEEEE. The CDR3 DNA reads as TGTGCCAGCAGCCCGGGGGGTTACGAGCAGTACTTC. Protein: CASSPGGYEQYF.

The chain links TRBV6-4 to TRBJ1-2; 8 bases fit TRBD1. Germline CDR1 is MRHNA and CDR2 is SNTAGT. This CDR3 is 16 amino acids long. The junction had 9 bases not matched to a gene; V was cut back by 2 bases and J by 4 bases. The CDR3, as DNA: TGTGCCAGCAGTGACCACTCGGACAGGGAGGTCTATGGCTACACCTTC. Its protein is CASSDHSDREVYGYTF.

The rearrangement uses TRBV6-1 and TRBJ1-5; TRBD1 matches 7 bases. Per germline, CDR1 MNHNS and CDR2 SASEGT. V lost 4 bases, J lost 1 base, and 7 bases stayed unmatched. CDR3 length equals 16 residues. CDR3 sequence reads: CASSAQGFSSNQPQHF. The CDR3 DNA sequence: TGTGCCAGCAGTGCACAGGGGTTCTCGAGCAATCAGCCCCAGCATTTT.

This clone was recorded only once. V and J are TRBV19 and TRBJ1-4; D is possibly TRBD1 (5 bases). Trimming shortened V by 8 bases and J by 8 bases, and 18 bases separated the two germline ends. CDR1 is LNHDA and CDR2 is SQIVND in the germline V gene (reference sequence). The CDR3 is made up of 14 amino acids. The DNA of the CDR3 is TGTGCCAGTGGACATGGGAGGGGTGGAGAAAAACTGTTTTTT. It codes for CASGHGRGGEKLFF.